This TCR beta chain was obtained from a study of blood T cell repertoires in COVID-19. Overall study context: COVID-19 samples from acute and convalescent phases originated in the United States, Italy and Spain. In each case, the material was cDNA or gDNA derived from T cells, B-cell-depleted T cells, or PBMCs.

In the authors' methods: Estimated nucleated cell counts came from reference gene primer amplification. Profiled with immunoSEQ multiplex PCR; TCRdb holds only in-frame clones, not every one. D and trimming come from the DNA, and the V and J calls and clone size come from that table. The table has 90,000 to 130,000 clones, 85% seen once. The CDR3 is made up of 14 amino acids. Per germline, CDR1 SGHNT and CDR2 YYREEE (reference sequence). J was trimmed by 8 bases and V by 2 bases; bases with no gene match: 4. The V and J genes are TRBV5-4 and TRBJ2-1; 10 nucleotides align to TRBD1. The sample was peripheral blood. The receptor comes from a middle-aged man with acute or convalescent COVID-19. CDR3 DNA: TGTGCCAGCAGCTTAGGACAGGGGGTGCATGAGCAGTTCTTC. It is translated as CASSLGQGVHEQFF. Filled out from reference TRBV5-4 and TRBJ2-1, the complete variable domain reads ETGVTQSPTHLIKTRGQQVTLRCSSQSGHNTVSWYQQALGQGPQFIFQYYREEENGRGNFPPRFSGLQFPNYSSELNVNALELDDSALYLCASSLGQGVHEQFFGPGTRLTVL.